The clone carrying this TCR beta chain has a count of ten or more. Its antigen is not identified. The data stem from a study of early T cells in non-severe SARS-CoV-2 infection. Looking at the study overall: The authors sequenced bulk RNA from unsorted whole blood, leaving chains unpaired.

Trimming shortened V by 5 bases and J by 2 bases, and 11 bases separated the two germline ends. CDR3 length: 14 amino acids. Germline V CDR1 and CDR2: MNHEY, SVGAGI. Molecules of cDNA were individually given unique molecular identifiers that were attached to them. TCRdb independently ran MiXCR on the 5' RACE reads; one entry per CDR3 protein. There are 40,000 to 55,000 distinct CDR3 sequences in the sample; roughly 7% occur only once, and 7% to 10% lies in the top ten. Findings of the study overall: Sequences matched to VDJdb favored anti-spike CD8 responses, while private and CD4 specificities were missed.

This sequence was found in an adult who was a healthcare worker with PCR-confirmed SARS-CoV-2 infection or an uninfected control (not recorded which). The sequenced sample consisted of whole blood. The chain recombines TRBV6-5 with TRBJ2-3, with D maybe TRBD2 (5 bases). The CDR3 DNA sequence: TGTGCCAGCAGTAGGCAGACTAACACAGATACGCAGTATTTT. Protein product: CASSRQTNTDTQYF.